This is a list of T cell receptor beta chains from one sample in a study of blood T cell repertoires in COVID-19. The method was immunoSEQ multiplex PCR; TCRdb's version includes in-frame clones alone and lacks a portion of them. The table has 120,000 or so clones, over 75% seen once. Material for sequencing was peripheral blood. These receptors originate from a man between 50 and 59 years old with acute or convalescent COVID-19. Both conserved end residues are part of each CDR3. A D gene is named only where the DNA matches it firmly. Some rows have no size entry. The others give once, few or many, or a class for an expanded clone.

j_call: TRBJ1-2
clone_size: once
v_call: TRBV5-4
d_call: TRBD1
cdr3_aa: CASSVPTGDYGYTF
cdr3_nt: TGTGCCAGCAGCGTCCCGACAGGGGACTATGGCTACACCTTC

j_call: TRBJ1-2
clone_size: NA
v_call: TRBV19
d_call: TRBD1
cdr3_aa: CASSVQGVYGYTF
cdr3_nt: TGTGCCAGTAGCGTACAGGGGGTATATGGCTACACCTTC

j_call: TRBJ2-7
clone_size: NA
v_call: TRBV7-8
d_call: TRBD1
cdr3_aa: CASSPGTVQYF
cdr3_nt: TGTGCCAGCAGCCCGGGGACAGTGCAGTACTTC

j_call: TRBJ1-6
clone_size: NA
v_call: TRBV2
d_call: TRBD1
cdr3_aa: CASSTGERVDSPLHF
cdr3_nt: TGTGCCAGCAGTACAGGGGAAAGGGTAGATTCACCCCTCCACTTT

j_call: TRBJ2-1
clone_size: NA
v_call: TRBV6-4
d_call: TRBD2
cdr3_aa: CASSDRETSGSFEQFF
cdr3_nt: TGTGCCAGCAGTGACAGAGAGACTAGCGGGAGTTTTGAGCAGTTCTTC

j_call: TRBJ2-1
clone_size: NA
v_call: TRBV10-2
d_call: TRBD2
cdr3_aa: CASTWTSGNSYNEQFF
cdr3_nt: TGCGCCAGCACGTGGACTAGCGGGAACTCCTACAATGAGCAGTTCTTC

j_call: TRBJ2-7
clone_size: NA
v_call: TRBV27
d_call: TRBD1
cdr3_aa: CASQTGTYEQYF
cdr3_nt: TGTGCCAGCCAGACAGGGACCTACGAGCAGTACTTC

j_call: TRBJ1-3
clone_size: few
v_call: TRBV6-5
d_call: NA
cdr3_aa: CASNGGIGNTIYF
cdr3_nt: TGTGCCAGCAACGGGGGAATTGGAAACACCATATATTTT

j_call: TRBJ1-1
clone_size: NA
v_call: TRBV27
d_call: TRBD1
cdr3_aa: CASSTLQGQLAEAFF
cdr3_nt: TGTGCCAGCAGTACACTACAGGGGCAACTGGCTGAAGCTTTCTTT

j_call: TRBJ2-7
clone_size: NA
v_call: TRBV4-1
d_call: TRBD2
cdr3_aa: CASSRQRELTYEQYF
cdr3_nt: TGCGCCAGCAGCCGTCAGCGGGAGCTCACCTACGAGCAGTACTTC

j_call: TRBJ2-1
clone_size: once
v_call: TRBV7-9
d_call: TRBD2
cdr3_aa: CASSSSSGPYNEQFF
cdr3_nt: TGTGCCAGCAGCTCCTCTAGCGGCCCCTACAATGAGCAGTTCTTC

j_call: TRBJ1-2
clone_size: NA
v_call: TRBV7-8
d_call: NA
cdr3_aa: CASSFKRDFYGYTF
cdr3_nt: TGTGCCAGCAGCTTTAAAAGGGACTTCTATGGCTACACCTTC

j_call: TRBJ2-5
clone_size: NA
v_call: TRBV19
d_call: NA
cdr3_aa: CASSRGRETQYF
cdr3_nt: TGTGCCAGTAGTCGGGGTCGGGAGACCCAGTACTTC

j_call: TRBJ2-2
clone_size: NA
v_call: TRBV27
d_call: NA
cdr3_aa: CASSPRSTGELFF
cdr3_nt: TGTGCCAGCAGTCCCCGGTCCACCGGGGAGCTGTTTTTT

j_call: TRBJ2-7
clone_size: NA
v_call: TRBV11-3
d_call: TRBD2
cdr3_aa: CASSLKRLAGGHRYEQYF
cdr3_nt: TGTGCCAGCAGCTTAAAAAGGTTAGCGGGAGGTCACCGCTACGAGCAGTACTTC

j_call: TRBJ2-1
clone_size: few
v_call: TRBV4-1
d_call: NA
cdr3_aa: CASSQEGHNEQFF
cdr3_nt: TGCGCCAGCAGCCAAGAGGGGCATAATGAGCAGTTCTTC

j_call: TRBJ2-1
clone_size: NA
v_call: TRBV13
d_call: TRBD2
cdr3_aa: CASSLLGLAGGDEQFF
cdr3_nt: TGTGCCAGCAGCTTGCTCGGTCTAGCGGGAGGAGACGAGCAGTTCTTC

j_call: TRBJ2-3
clone_size: NA
v_call: TRBV12-5
d_call: NA
cdr3_aa: CASGVRTASTDTQYF
cdr3_nt: TGTGCTAGTGGTGTGCGGACAGCATCCACAGATACGCAGTATTTT

j_call: TRBJ1-1
clone_size: once
v_call: TRBV5-4
d_call: NA
cdr3_aa: CASSLPNTEAFF
cdr3_nt: TGTGCCAGCAGCTTGCCTAACACTGAAGCTTTCTTT

j_call: TRBJ1-2
clone_size: NA
v_call: TRBV5-4
d_call: TRBD1
cdr3_aa: CASSRGQEGSYGYTF
cdr3_nt: TGTGCCAGCAGCCGCGGACAGGAGGGGTCCTATGGCTACACCTTC

j_call: TRBJ2-7
clone_size: NA
v_call: TRBV2
d_call: TRBD2
cdr3_aa: CASSGLASEQYF
cdr3_nt: TGTGCCAGCAGTGGACTAGCCAGCGAGCAGTACTTC

j_call: TRBJ1-1
clone_size: NA
v_call: TRBV7-9
d_call: TRBD1
cdr3_aa: CASSLGTGDTEAFF
cdr3_nt: TGTGCCAGCAGCTTAGGGACAGGGGACACTGAAGCTTTCTTT

j_call: TRBJ2-7
clone_size: NA
v_call: TRBV2
d_call: TRBD1
cdr3_aa: CASAGTGSSYEQYF
cdr3_nt: TGTGCCAGCGCGGGGACAGGGTCTTCCTACGAGCAGTACTTC

j_call: TRBJ2-5
clone_size: NA
v_call: TRBV5-1
d_call: TRBD1
cdr3_aa: CASSLVGQGSEETQYF
cdr3_nt: TGCGCCAGCAGCTTGGTGGGACAGGGATCAGAAGAGACCCAGTACTTC

j_call: TRBJ1-3
clone_size: NA
v_call: TRBV7-2
d_call: NA
cdr3_aa: CASSFTRAMGNTIYF
cdr3_nt: TGTGCCAGCAGCTTTACCAGGGCGATGGGAAACACCATATATTTT

j_call: TRBJ1-1
clone_size: NA
v_call: TRBV29-1
d_call: NA
cdr3_aa: CSVVLGQPNTEAFF
cdr3_nt: TGCAGCGTTGTATTAGGACAGCCGAACACTGAAGCTTTCTTT

j_call: TRBJ1-2
clone_size: NA
v_call: TRBV14
d_call: TRBD1
cdr3_aa: CASRRPGQGYGYTF
cdr3_nt: TGTGCCAGCAGACGACCCGGACAGGGGTATGGCTACACCTTC